The sequence of this TCR beta chain was determined in a study of blood T cell repertoires in COVID-19. Using immunoSEQ multiplex PCR, the repertoire was profiled, and TCRdb retains in-frame clones only, with some absent. The sample includes about 320,000 clones, nearly 90% of them seen just once. V lost 5 bases and J lost 9; bases outside the gene matches: 7. Germline CDR1 reads SGHTS; CDR2 reads YDEGEE. CDR3 length: 13 amino acids. The source is a woman in her thirties who had recovered from COVID-19. The chain has TRBV5-8 and TRBJ2-1; TRBD1 aligns across 8 bases. The sequencing input was PBMCs or T cells enriched from blood (not recorded which). The CDR3 sequence: CASRTTGVTEQFF. In DNA form, the CDR3 reads TGTGCCAGCAGAACGACAGGGGTGACTGAGCAGTTCTTC.